This TCR beta chain was recovered during a study of T cell repertoires and HLA-DP antigens (dated 2018 in TCRdb). Regarding the complete study: The study used an in vitro model of CD4+ T cell alloreactivity against allogeneic HLA-DP presented by transduced HeLa cells. The two alloantigens modelled structurally similar versus dissimilar alloantigens, differing from self at one and ten peptide-binding groove amino acids, respectively. The three donors, two male and one female, ranged from the 18-to-29 to the 60-to-69 age band. An average DNA input of about 220 ng was used for sorted CD137+CD4+ samples, compared with 1,200 ng for pre-culture CD4+ samples. General study outcomes and caveats: An average cumulative frequency of about 36% against one allele and approximately 48% against the other was found for clones undetected before culture. Similar clonality (around 0.39) was observed for sorted CD137+ cells against both alloantigens, and this clonality was much higher than that observed in pre-culture samples (roughly 0.041). Limitations were identified as the inclusion of only a few donors, the use of a non-physiological HeLa antigen-presenting system, and the use of total CD4+ responder cells. The naive and memory CD4+ repertoires were not analysed as separate populations.

TCRB CDR3 regions were amplified with the immunoSEQ multiplex PCR using forward primers for 54 TRBV segments and reverse primers for 13 TRBJ segments. For pre-culture CD4+ samples, sequencing was done at deep resolution with a target of fewer than 250,000 T cell genomes. Sequencing of amplicons was performed on an Illumina HiSeq System, and 87 bp reads covering the CDR3 were generated. The paper's processing steps were these. Correction for PCR and sequencing errors was applied to reads, and CDR3 regions were defined through alignment to IMGT reference sequences. Template and unique rearrangement counts were estimated using synthetic template pools. Clonality was calculated as 1 minus Pielou's evenness. The Daley-Smith estimator was used to estimate richness. Morisita's index served as the measure of repertoire overlap. A clone counted as low-abundance if it appeared in cultured samples but went undetected in the pre-culture repertoire of the same donor. Entries here come from immuneACCESS through TCRdb and include only in-frame sequences with V and J called. Some clones fail to appear in such tables; in the studies checked, an unresolved V gene covers under half of the shortfall, and the cause of the remainder is unknown. V and J calls and clone size follow that table, whereas D and trimming were derived from the DNA. The sample yields around 70,000 clones; about 82% were counted once. Roughly 1.6% of the sample is held by the ten biggest clonotypes.

From V the trimming removes 4 bases and from J it removes 14 bases, while the gene matches leave 17 bases of the junction unaccounted for. The germline V gene supplies CDR1 SGHRS and CDR2 YFSETQ. Taken from cysteine to phenylalanine, the CDR3 has 16 residues. The only DNA kept is the CDR3, 48 bases in frame from the first base. Untouched CD4+ T cells were isolated from Ficoll-separated PBMC by magnetic bead negative selection, reaching an average purity of roughly 98%. Untouched CD4+ T cells were isolated from Ficoll-separated PBMC with magnetic beads, reaching about 98% purity with negligible CD8+ contamination. Donors were a few healthy blood donors whose buffy coats supplied peripheral blood mononuclear cells. CMV seronegative status was shared by all three donors. The DNeasy Blood & Tissue Kit was used to extract genomic DNA. Genomic DNA from sorted CD137+CD4+ cells and from pre-culture CD4+ baseline samples of each subject was subjected to TCRB sequencing.

Points on this clone: Its cognate antigen has yet to be identified. It has no much larger one-base neighbor in the sample; base qualities were not kept.

This TCR was recovered from a man between 60 and 75 years old in good health and CMV-seronegative. Sequenced material: CD4+ T cells from PBMCs. The V and J segments used are TRBV5-1 and TRBJ2-2, with 10 middle bases fitting TRBD2. The CDR3 in this case is CASSPGLAERVGGLFF. The DNA sequence follows: TGCGCCAGCAGCCCCGGACTAGCGGAGCGTGTGGGGGGACTGTTTTTT.